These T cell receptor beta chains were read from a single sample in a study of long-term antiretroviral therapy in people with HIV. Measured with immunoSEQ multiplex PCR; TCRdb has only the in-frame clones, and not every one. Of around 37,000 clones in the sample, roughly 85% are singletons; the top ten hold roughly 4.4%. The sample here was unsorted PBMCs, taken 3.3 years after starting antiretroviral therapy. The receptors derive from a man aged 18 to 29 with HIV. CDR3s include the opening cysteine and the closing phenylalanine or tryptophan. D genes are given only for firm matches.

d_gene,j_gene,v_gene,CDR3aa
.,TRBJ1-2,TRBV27,CASSLSSRGPTRRGYTF
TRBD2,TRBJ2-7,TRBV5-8,CASSLWWTSGDSSSYEQYF
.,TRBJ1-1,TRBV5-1,CASRGRGNTEAFF
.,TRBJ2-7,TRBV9,CASSAYLGISDEQYF
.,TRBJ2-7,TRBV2,CASRWTGGLIEQYF
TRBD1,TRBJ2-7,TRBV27,CASSFLSTGGSYEQYF
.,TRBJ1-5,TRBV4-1,CASSQSVGDGGNQPQHF
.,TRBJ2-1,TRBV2,CASSRTAGSYNEQFF
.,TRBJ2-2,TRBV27,CASSLGRGNTGELFF
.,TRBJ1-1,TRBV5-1,CASRVGRENTEAFF
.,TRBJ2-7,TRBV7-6,CASSLDQGSHEQYF
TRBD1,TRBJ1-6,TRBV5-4,CASSLGGGTSSYNSPLHF
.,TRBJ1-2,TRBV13,CASSPRQARYGYTF
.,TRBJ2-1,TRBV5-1,CASSLDIAYNEQFF
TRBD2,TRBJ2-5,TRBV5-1,CASSLLKRDVTQETQYF
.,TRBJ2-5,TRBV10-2,CASSRGGNKETQYF
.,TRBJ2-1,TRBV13,CASSLLGAGDNEQFF
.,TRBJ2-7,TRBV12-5,CASGRPTGVGGWVGSYEQYF
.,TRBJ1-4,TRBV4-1,CASSQAQVLFEKLFF
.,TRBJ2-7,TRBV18,CASSPLDSF
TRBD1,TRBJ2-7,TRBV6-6,CASSSLTGSSYEQYF
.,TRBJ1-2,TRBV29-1,CSVDGRRWDYGYTF
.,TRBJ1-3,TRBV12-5,CASGLGIIGDTIYF
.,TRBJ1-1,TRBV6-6,CASTLPERYRNTEAFF